The sequence of this T cell receptor beta chain was determined in a study of OX40 agonist ivuxolimab in advanced cancers. Study overall: The treatment was a fully human IgG2 OX40 agonist, ivuxolimab.

A few counts support this clone. Its antigen is undetermined. Regarding the study as a whole: In general, CD8+ T cells held more expanded clones than CD4+ did, on average. Antigen specificity of clonally expanded peripheral T cells was not established.

V gave up 7 bases and J gave up 5 bases, with 17 bases separating them. Germline CDR1 and CDR2: SEHNR and FQNEAQ (reference sequence). The CDR3 spans 14 residues. The method was immunoSEQ multiplex PCR; TCRdb's version includes in-frame clones alone and lacks a portion of them. The repertoire holds approximately 100,000 clones, roughly 90% seen once, with 0.7% to 0.9% in the top ten. Sequences were derived from CD4+ or CD8+ T cells sorted from blood, sampled in a trial of the OX40 agonist ivuxolimab. The chain uses TRBV7-9 and TRBJ2-5; possibly TRBD2 for D (5 bases). This receptor was taken from an adult with an advanced solid tumor such as melanoma, head and neck, liver or kidney cancer. The CDR3 here is CASTLKQPGETQYF. Written as DNA, the CDR3 is TGTGCCAGCACTTTAAAGCAGCCGGGGGAGACCCAGTACTTC.